The rows below give T cell receptor beta chains drawn from one sample of a study of CD8 T cells in Susac syndrome. TCRdb used MiXCR to reprocess the immunoSEQ multiplex PCR reads, holding one entry per CDR3 protein. This table holds some 300,000 distinct CDR3 sequences, 75% to 90% found once. Sequenced material: CD8+ T cells from PBMCs. The receptors were sampled from a human donor with multiple sclerosis. CDR3s include the opening cysteine and the closing phenylalanine or tryptophan. The D gene is left open where the match is weak. Not every row has a clone size; where given, it reads once, few, many or a size class.

-	16	-	TRBV7-2	TRBJ2-7	TGTGCCAGCAGCTTAGAGGAAGCCCCAGGGGCCTACGAGCAGTACTTC	CASSLEEAPGAYEQYF
-	13	-	TRBV4-1	TRBJ1-1	TGCGCCAGCAGCTGGACCACGGGGCCCGAAGCTTTCTTT	CASSWTTGPEAFF
-	13	-	TRBV7-9	TRBJ1-1	TGTGCCAGCAGCTTAGAGGGTCTGACCGAAGCTTTCTTT	CASSLEGLTEAFF
-	12	-	TRBV7-9	TRBJ1-1	TGTGCCAGCAGCTCAGGGGACGCTGAAGCTTTCTTT	CASSSGDAEAFF
TRBD2	14	-	TRBV30	TRBJ2-7	TGTGCCTGGAGTTCAGCGGGGGTGGTCTACGAGCAGTACTTC	CAWSSAGVVYEQYF
-	16	-	TRBV9	TRBJ2-3	TGTGCCAGCAGCGTTACATTCGACACTAGCACAGATACGCAGTATTTT	CASSVTFDTSTDTQYF
TRBD2	14	-	TRBV19	TRBJ2-1	TGTGCCAGTAGAGCGGGAGGTCTGAACAATGAGCAGTTCTTC	CASRAGGLNNEQFF
TRBD1	16	-	TRBV10-3	TRBJ2-7	TGTGCCATCTCCTACCTCGGGGGGACAGGGGGCTACGAGCAGTACTTC	CAISYLGGTGGYEQYF
TRBD1	14	many	TRBV28	TRBJ2-7	TGTGCCAGCAGTCTCGGACAGGGGGCCTACGAGCAGTACTTC	CASSLGQGAYEQYF
TRBD1	18	-	TRBV6-5	TRBJ1-2	TGTGCCAGCAGTTACTCGAATCCCGGCCAGGGGGCCAACTATGGCTACACCTTC	CASSYSNPGQGANYGYTF
-	16	-	TRBV7-9	TRBJ2-1	TGTGCCAGCAGCTTAGGGTCGGCAGCCTTAGGCAATGAGCAGTTCTTC	CASSLGSAALGNEQFF
TRBD1	14	few	TRBV6-1	TRBJ2-5	TGTGCCAGCAGTTCGGGACAGCTCCAAGAGACCCAGTACTTC	CASSSGQLQETQYF
TRBD1	17	-	TRBV15	TRBJ2-7	TGTGCCACCAGCAGGGATCATCCGAGGACAGGGGCCTACGAGCAGTACTTC	CATSRDHPRTGAYEQYF
-	16	-	TRBV7-2	TRBJ1-2	TGTGCCAGCAGCTTAGTTCTAGGTCATACTAACTATGGCTACACCTTC	CASSLVLGHTNYGYTF